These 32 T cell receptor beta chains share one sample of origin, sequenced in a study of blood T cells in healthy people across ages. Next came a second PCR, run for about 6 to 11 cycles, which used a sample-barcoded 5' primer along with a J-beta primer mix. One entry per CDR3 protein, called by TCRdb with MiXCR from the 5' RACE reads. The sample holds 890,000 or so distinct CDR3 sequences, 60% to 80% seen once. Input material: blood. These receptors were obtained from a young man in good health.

CDR3 region: CASSVVGTDAGELFF. The CDR3 nucleotides read TGTGCCAGCAGCGTAGTAGGGACAGACGCCGGGGAGCTGTTTTTT. The chain joins TRBV9 to TRBJ2-2, with 7 bases that match TRBD1. Germline CDR1 SGDLS, CDR2 YYNGEE. CDR3 length: 15 residues. V lost 0 bases to trimming and J lost 6 bases; unmatched junction nucleotides: 5.

The CDR3 region is CASSYGTLNQPQHF. In DNA, the CDR3 is TGTGCCAGCAGTTACGGGACCCTAAATCAGCCCCAGCATTTT. The chain carries TRBV6-6 and TRBJ1-5, with D perhaps matching TRBD1 (5 bases). CDR3 size: 14 residues. Germline CDR1 MNHNY, CDR2 SVGAGI (reference sequence). Trimming removed 2 bases at V and 4 bases at J, with 9 bases between.

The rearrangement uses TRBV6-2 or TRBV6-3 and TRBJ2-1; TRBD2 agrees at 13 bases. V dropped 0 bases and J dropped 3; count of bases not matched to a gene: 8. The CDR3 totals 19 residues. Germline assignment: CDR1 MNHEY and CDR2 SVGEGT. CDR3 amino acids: CASSYSRLAGGQRYNEQFF. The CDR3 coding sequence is TGTGCCAGCAGTTACTCGCGACTAGCGGGGGGCCAACGCTACAATGAGCAGTTCTTC.

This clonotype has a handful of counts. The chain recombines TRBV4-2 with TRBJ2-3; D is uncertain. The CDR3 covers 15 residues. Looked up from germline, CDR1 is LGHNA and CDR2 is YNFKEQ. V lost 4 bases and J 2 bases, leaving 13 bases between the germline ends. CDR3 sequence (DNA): TGTGCCAGCAGCCGACTTGTGGGTAACACAGATACGCAGTATTTT. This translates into CASSRLVGNTDTQYF.

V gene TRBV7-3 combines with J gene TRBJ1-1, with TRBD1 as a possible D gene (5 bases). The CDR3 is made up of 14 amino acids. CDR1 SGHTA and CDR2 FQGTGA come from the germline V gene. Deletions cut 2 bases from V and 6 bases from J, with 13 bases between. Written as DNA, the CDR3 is TGTGCCAGCAGCTTAGGGCAGGGAGGCGCTGAAGCTTTCTTT. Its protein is CASSLGQGGAEAFF.

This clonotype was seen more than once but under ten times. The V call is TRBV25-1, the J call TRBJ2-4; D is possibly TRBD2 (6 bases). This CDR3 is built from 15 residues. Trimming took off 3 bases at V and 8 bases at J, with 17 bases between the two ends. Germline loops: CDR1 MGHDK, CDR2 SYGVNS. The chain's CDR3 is CASSDGGAPADIQYF. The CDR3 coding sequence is TGTGCCAGCAGTGATGGAGGGGCGCCTGCGGACATTCAGTACTTC. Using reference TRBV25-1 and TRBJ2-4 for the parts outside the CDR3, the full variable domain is EADIYQTPRYLVIGTGKKITLECSQTMGHDKMYWYQQDPGMELHLIHYSYGVNSTEKGDLSSESTVSRIRTEHFPLTLESARPSHTSQYLCASSDGGAPADIQYFGAGTRLSVL.

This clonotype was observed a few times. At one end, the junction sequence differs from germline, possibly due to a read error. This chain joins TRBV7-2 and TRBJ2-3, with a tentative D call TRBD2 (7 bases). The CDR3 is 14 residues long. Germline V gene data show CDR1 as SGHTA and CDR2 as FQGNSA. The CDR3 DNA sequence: TGCGCCAGCAGCTTGGTTGGGGGGGCGGATACGCAGTATTTT. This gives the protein CASSLVGGADTQYF.

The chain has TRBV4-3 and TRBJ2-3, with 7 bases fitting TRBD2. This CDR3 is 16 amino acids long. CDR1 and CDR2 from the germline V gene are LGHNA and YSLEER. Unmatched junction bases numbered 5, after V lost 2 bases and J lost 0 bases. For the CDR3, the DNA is TGCGCCAGCAGCCAAAAGCTAGCGGCGAGCACAGATACGCAGTATTTT. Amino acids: CASSQKLAASTDTQYF.

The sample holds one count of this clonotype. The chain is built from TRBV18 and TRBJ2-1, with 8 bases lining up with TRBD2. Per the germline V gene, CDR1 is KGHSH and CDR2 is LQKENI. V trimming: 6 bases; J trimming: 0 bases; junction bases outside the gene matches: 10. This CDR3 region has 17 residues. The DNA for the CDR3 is TGTGCCAGCTCCCTCGGGAGGGGGGGGAGCTCCTACAATGAGCAGTTCTTC. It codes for CASSLGRGGSSYNEQFF.

The DNA of the CDR3 is TGTGCCAGCAGTTTGTCGATGTCCTACGAGCAGTACTTC. Translation gives CASSLSMSYEQYF. V and J are TRBV27 and TRBJ2-7; the D is unclear. Germline assignment: CDR1 MNHEY and CDR2 SMNVEV (reference sequence). The CDR3 is 13 amino acids. Deletions cut 3 bases from V and 1 base from J, with 7 bases between.

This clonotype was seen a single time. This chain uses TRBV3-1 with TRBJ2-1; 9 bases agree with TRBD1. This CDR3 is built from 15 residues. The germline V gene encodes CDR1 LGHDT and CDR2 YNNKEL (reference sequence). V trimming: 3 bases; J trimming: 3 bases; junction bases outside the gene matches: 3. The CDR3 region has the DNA TGTGCCAGCAGCCACGGGACAGGGTACTACAATGAGCAGTTCTTC. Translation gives CASSHGTGYYNEQFF.

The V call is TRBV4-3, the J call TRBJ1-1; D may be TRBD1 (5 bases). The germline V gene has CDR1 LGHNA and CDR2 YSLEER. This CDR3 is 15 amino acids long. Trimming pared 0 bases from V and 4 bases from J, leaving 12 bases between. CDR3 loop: CASSQEDRRGTEAFF. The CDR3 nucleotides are TGCGCCAGCAGCCAAGAGGACCGGAGGGGCACTGAAGCTTTCTTT.

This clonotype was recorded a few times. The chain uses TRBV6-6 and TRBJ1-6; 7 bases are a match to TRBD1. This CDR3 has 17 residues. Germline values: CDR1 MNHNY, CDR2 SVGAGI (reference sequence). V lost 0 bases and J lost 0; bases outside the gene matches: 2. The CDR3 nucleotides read TGTGCCAGCAGTTACTCGCCAGGGGGCTCCTATAATTCACCCCTCCACTTT. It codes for CASSYSPGGSYNSPLHF.

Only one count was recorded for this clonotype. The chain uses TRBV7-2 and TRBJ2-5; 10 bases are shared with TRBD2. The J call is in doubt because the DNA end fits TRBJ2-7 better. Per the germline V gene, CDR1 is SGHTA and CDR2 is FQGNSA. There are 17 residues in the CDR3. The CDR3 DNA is TGTGCCAGCAGCTTATACAGCGGGGGGGCAACGAGTTACGAGCAGTACTTC. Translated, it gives CASSLYSGGATSYEQYF.

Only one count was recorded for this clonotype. In nucleotides, the CDR3 is TGTGCCAGCAGCTTCGGGCGGAATACGCAGTATTTT. Protein: CASSFGRNTQYF. V usage is TRBV5-6 and J usage is TRBJ2-3; no definite D call. Germline CDR1 SGHDT, CDR2 YYEEEE. This CDR3 spans 12 amino acids. V shed 2 bases and J shed 7 bases, with 8 bases lying between them. The full variable domain, its missing parts supplied by reference TRBV5-6 and TRBJ2-3, is DAGVTQSPTHLIKTRGQQVTLRCSPKSGHDTVSWYQQALGQGPQFIFQYYEEEERQRGNFPDRFSGHQFPNYSSELNVNALLLGDSALYLCASSFGRNTQYFGPGTRLTVL.

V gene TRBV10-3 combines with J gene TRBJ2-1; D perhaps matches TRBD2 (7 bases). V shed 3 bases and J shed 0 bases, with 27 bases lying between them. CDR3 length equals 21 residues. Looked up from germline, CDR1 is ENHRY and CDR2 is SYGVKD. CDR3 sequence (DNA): TGTGCCATCAGTGACCCGGGGGGCACCCGTAACCCGACGAGCTCCTACAATGAGCAGTTCTTC. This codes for CAISDPGGTRNPTSSYNEQFF.

The CDR3 DNA sequence: TGTGCCAGCAGTTACGCAAACGGTGAAAAACTGTTTTTT. As protein: CASSYANGEKLFF. The rearrangement links TRBV6-6 to TRBJ1-4; D is undetermined. Germline loops: CDR1 MNHNY, CDR2 SVGAGI (reference sequence). This CDR3 has 13 residues. Trimming stripped 2 bases from V and 7 bases from J, with 8 bases between.

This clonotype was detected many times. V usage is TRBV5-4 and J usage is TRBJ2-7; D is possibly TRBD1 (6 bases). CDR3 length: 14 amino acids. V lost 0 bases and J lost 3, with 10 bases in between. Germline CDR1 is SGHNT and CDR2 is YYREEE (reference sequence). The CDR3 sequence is CASSLELGGYEQYF. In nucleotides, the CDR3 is TGTGCCAGCAGCTTGGAGTTAGGGGGCTACGAGCAGTACTTC.

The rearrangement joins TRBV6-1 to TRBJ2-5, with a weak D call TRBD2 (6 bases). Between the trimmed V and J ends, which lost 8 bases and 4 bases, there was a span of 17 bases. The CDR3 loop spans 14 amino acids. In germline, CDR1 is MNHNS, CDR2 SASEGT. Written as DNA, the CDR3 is TGTGCCAGCCCGAGAACAGCGGGTATAGAGACCCAGTACTTC. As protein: CASPRTAGIETQYF.

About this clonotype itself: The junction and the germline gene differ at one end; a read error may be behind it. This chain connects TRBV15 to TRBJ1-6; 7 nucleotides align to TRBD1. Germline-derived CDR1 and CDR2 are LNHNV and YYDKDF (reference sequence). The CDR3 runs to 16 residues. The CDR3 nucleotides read TGTGCTACCAGCAGTGCGGACAGGCCGATTAATTCACCCCTCCACTTT. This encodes CATSSADRPINSPLHF.

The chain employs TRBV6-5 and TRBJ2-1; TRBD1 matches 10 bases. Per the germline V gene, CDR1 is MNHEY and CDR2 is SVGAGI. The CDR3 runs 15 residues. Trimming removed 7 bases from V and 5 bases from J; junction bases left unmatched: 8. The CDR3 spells CASKLAGTGDNEQFF. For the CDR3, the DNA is TGTGCCAGCAAACTAGCCGGGACAGGGGACAATGAGCAGTTCTTC.

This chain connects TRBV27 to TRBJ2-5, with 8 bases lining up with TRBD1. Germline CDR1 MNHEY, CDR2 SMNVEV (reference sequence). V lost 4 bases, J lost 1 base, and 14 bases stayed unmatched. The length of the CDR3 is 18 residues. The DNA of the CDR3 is TGTGCCAGCAGTTCAGCAAAAATAGGGGACAGGACCCAAGAGACCCAGTACTTC. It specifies CASSSAKIGDRTQETQYF.

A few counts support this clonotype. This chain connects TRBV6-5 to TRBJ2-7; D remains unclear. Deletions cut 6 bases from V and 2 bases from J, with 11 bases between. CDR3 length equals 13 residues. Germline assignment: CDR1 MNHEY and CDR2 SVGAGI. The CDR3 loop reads CASRKTKTYEQYF. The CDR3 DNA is TGTGCCAGCAGAAAGACAAAGACCTACGAGCAGTACTTC.

CDR3 in DNA: TGTGCCAGCACCCATACCGCGAACACCGGGGAGCTGTTTTTT. This gives the protein CASTHTANTGELFF. The genes are TRBV12-3 or TRBV12-4 and TRBJ2-2, with D unclear. The CDR3 has 14 amino acids. The V end lost 7 bases, the J end lost 0 bases, and 9 bases lay between the germline ends.

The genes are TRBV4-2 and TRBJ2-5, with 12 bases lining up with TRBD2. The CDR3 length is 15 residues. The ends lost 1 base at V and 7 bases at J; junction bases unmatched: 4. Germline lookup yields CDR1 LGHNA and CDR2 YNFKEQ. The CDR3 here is CASSQVTSGGGTQYF. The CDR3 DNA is TGTGCCAGCAGCCAAGTGACTAGCGGGGGAGGGACCCAGTACTTC.

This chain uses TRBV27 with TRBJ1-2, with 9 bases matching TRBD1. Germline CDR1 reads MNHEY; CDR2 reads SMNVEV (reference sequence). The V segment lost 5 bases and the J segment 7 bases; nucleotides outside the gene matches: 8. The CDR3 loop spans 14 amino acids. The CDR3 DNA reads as TGTGCCAGCAGTGCGGGACAGGGAGGAGCTGGCTACACCTTC. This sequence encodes CASSAGQGGAGYTF.

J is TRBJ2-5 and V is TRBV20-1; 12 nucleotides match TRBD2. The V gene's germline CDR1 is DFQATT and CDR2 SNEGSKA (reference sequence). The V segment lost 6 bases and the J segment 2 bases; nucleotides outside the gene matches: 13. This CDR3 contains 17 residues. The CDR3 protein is CSATLAGGFSLQETQYF. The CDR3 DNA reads TGCAGTGCCACACTAGCGGGGGGCTTCAGCTTGCAAGAGACCCAGTACTTC.

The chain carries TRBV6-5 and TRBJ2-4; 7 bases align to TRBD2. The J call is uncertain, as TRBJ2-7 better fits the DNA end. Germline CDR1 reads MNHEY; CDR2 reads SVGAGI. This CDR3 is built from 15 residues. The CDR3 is CASSYSVGTIYEQYF. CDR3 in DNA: TGTGCCAGCAGTTACTCGGTCGGGACTATCTACGAGCAGTACTTC.

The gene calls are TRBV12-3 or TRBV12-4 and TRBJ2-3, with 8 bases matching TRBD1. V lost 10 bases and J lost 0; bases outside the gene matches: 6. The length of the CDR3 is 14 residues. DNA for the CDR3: TGTGCCATCCGGGACAGGCATAGCACAGATACGCAGTATTTT. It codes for CAIRDRHSTDTQYF.

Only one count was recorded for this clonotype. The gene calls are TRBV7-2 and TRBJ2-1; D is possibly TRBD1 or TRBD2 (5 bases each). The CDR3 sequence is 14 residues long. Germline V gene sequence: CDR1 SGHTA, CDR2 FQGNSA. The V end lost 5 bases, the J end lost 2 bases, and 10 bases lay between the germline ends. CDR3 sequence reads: CASSKGRTYNEQFF. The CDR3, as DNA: TGTGCCAGCAGCAAGGGACGTACCTACAATGAGCAGTTCTTC. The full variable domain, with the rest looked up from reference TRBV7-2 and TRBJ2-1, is GAGVSQSPSNKVTEKGKDVELRCDPISGHTALYWYRQSLGQGLEFLIYFQGNSAPDKSGLPSDRFSAERTGGSVSTLTIQRTQQEDSAVYLCASSKGRTYNEQFFGPGTRLTVL.

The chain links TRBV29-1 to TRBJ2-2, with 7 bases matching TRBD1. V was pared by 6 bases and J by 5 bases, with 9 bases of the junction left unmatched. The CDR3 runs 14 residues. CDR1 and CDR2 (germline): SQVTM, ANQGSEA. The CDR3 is CSVADRRSTGELFF. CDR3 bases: TGCAGCGTCGCGGACAGGCGAAGTACCGGGGAGCTGTTTTTT.

The CDR3 coding sequence is TGTGCCAGCAGCTTAGGGGGGCCACGCACAGATACGCAGTATTTT. Amino acids: CASSLGGPRTDTQYF. The rearrangement uses TRBV11-2 and TRBJ2-3, with D perhaps TRBD1 (6 bases). CDR3 size: 15 residues. V was clipped by 1 base and J by 1 base, with 9 bases between them. Germline CDR1 is SGHAT and CDR2 is FQNNGV.